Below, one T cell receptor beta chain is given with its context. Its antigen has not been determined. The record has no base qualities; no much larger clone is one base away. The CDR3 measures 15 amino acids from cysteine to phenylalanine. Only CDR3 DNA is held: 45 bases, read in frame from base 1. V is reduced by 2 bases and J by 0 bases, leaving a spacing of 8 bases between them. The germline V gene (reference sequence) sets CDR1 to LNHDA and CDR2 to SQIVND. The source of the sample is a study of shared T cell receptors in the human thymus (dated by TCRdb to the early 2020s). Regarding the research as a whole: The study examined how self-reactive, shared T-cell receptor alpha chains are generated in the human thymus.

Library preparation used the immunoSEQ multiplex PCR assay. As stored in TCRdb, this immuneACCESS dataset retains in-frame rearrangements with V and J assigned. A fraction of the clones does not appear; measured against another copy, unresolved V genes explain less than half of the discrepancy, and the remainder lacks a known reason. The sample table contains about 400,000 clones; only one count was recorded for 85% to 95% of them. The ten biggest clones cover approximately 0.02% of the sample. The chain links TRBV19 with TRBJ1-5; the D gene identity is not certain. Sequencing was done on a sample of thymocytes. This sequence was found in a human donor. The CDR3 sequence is CASSINPYSNQPQHF. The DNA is TGTGCCAGTAGTATAAACCCCTATAGCAATCAGCCCCAGCATTTT.